Sequencing of this T cell receptor (beta chain) was carried out in a study of Ad26.COV2.S vaccination and SARS-CoV-2 variants. Sample treatment: approximately 18 received Ad26.COV2.S at low or high dose, single or two shots; roughly 5 received placebo; per-sample allocation not given. Sampling happened 63 days after the first vaccine or placebo injection. Based in Boston, the donor was an adult of 18-55 years. The vaccine antigen was prefusion-stabilized Wuhan SARS-CoV-2 spike. Method: immunoSEQ multiplex PCR; TCRdb's copy keeps in-frame clones and lacks some. Altogether about 440,000 clones are present, 90% being singletons, with the ten largest covering about 4.4%. The V gene's germline CDR1 is KGHSH and CDR2 LQKENI. V shed 0 bases and J shed 1 base, with 9 bases lying between them. This CDR3 region has 15 residues.

Source: peripheral blood, taken in a trial of Ad26.COV2.S vaccine versus placebo. The receptor comes from a person between 18 and 65 years old who received the Ad26.COV2.S COVID-19 vaccine or a placebo. The chain is built from TRBV18 and TRBJ2-5, with a possible D match to TRBD2 (5 bases). The CDR3 protein is CASSPPDWFQETQYF. The CDR3 region has the DNA TGTGCCAGCTCACCACCGGACTGGTTCCAAGAGACCCAGTACTTC.